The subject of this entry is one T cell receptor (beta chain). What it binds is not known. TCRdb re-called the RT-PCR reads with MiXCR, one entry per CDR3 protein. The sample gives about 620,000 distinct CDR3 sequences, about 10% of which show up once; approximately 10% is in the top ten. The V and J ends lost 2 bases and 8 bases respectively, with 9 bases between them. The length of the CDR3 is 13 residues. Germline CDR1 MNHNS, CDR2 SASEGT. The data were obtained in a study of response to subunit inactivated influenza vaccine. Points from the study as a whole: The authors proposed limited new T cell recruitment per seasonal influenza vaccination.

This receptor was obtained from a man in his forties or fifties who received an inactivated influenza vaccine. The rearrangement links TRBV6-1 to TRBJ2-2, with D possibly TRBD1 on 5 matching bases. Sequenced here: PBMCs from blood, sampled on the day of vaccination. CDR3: CASSENRKGELFF. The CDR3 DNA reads TGTGCCAGCAGTGAAAACAGGAAAGGGGAGCTGTTTTTT.